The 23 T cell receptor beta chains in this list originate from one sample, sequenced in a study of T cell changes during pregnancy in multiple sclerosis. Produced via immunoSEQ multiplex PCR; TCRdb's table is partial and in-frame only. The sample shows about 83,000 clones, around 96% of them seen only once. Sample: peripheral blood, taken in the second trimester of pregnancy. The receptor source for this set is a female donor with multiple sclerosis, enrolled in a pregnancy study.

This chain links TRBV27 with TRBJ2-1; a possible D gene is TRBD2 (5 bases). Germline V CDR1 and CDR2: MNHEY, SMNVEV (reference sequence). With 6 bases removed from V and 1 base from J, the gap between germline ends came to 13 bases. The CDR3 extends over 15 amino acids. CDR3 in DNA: TGTGCCAGCAGCGGACTTTCGATATCCTACAATGAGCAGTTCTTC. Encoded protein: CASSGLSISYNEQFF.

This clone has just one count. In DNA, the CDR3 is TGTGCCAGCAGTTTACCCCAAGGACAGGGCCGGGGCTACACCTTC. It encodes CASSLPQGQGRGYTF. This chain joins TRBV28 and TRBJ1-2; TRBD1 matches 8 bases. The CDR3 runs to 15 residues. V lost 2 bases and J lost 8; bases outside the gene matches: 10. The germline V gene has CDR1 MDHEN and CDR2 SYDVKM.

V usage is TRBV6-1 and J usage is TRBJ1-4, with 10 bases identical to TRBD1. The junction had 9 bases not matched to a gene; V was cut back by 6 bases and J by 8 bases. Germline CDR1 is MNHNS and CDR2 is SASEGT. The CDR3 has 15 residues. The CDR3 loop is CASSRQTGGREKLFF. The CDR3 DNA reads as TGTGCCAGCAGCAGGCAGACAGGGGGCAGGGAAAAACTGTTTTTT.

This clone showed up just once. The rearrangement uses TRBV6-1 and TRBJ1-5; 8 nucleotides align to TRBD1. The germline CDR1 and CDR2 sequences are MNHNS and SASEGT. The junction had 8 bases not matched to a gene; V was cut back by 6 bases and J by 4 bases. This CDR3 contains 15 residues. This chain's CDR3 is CASRDRTGPNQPQHF. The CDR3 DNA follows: TGTGCCAGCAGGGATCGGACAGGGCCGAATCAGCCCCAGCATTTT.

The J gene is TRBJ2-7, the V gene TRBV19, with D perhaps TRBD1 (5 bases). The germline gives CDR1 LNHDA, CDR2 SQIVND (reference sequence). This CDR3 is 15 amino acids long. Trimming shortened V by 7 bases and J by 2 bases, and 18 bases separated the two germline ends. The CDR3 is CASKTDHLGTYEQYF. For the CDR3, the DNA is TGTGCCAGTAAGACAGACCACCTCGGAACCTACGAGCAGTACTTC.

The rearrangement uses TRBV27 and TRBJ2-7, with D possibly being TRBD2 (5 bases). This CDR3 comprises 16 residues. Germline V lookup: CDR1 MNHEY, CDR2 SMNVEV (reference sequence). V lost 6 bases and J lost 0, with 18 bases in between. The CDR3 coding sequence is TGTGCCAGCAGACCCCGGACTTCCCTCAGCTCCTACGAGCAGTACTTC. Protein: CASRPRTSLSSYEQYF.

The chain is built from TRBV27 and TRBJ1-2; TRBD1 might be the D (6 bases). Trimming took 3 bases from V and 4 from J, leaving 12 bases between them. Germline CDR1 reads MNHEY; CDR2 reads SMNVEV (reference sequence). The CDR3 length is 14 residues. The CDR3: CASSFRGAAYGYTF. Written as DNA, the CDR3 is TGTGCCAGCAGTTTTCGGGGGGCGGCCTATGGCTACACCTTC.

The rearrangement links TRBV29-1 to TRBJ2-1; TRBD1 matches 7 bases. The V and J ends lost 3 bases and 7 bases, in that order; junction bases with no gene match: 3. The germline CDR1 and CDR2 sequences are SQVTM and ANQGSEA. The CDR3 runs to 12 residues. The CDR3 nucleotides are TGCAGCGTTGAGAGGGGGCCTAATGAGCAGTTCTTC. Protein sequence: CSVERGPNEQFF.

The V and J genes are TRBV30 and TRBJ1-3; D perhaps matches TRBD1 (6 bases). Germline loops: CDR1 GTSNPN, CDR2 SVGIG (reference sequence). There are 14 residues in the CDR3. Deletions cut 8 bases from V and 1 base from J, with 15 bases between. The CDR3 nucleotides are TGTGCCAGCAGGGGACCCTCATCTGGAAACACCATATATTTT. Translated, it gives CASRGPSSGNTIYF.

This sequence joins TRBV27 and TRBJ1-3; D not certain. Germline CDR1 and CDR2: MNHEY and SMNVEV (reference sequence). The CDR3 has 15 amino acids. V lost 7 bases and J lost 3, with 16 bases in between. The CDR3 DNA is TGTGCCAGCAAACCCGAGGCTCAGCTTGGAAACACCATATATTTT. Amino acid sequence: CASKPEAQLGNTIYF.

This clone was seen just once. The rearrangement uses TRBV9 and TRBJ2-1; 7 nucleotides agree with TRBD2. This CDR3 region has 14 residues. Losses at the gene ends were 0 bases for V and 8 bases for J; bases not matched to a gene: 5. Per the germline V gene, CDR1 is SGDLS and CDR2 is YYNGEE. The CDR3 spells CASSVGTRVHEQFF. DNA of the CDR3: TGTGCCAGCAGCGTAGGGACTAGGGTCCATGAGCAGTTCTTC.

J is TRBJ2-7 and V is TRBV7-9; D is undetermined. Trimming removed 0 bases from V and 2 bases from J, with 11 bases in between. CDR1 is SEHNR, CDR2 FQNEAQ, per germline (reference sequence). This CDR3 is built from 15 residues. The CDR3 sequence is CASSLADDLTYEQYF. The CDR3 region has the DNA TGTGCCAGCAGCTTAGCTGATGACTTAACCTACGAGCAGTACTTC.

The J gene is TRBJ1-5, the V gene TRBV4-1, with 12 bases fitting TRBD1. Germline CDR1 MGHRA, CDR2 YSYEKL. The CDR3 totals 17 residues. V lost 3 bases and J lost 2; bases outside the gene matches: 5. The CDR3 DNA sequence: TGCGCCAGCAGCCACCGGGACAGGGGGCTGGGCAATCAGCCCCAGCATTTT. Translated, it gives CASSHRDRGLGNQPQHF.

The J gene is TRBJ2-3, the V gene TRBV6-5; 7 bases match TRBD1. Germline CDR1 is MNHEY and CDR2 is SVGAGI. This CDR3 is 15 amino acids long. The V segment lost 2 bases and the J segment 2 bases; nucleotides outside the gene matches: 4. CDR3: CASSYRGTATDTQYF. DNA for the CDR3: TGTGCCAGCAGTTACAGGGGGACAGCCACAGATACGCAGTATTTT.

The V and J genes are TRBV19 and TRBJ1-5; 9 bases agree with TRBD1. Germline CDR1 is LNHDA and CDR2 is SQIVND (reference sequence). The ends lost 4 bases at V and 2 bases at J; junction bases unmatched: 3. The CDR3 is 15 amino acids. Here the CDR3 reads CASSTRDRGNQPQHF. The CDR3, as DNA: TGTGCCAGTAGTACAAGGGACAGGGGCAATCAGCCCCAGCATTTT.

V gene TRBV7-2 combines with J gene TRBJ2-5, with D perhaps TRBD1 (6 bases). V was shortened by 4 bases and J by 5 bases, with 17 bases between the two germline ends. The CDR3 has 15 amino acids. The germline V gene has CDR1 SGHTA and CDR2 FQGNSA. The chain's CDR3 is CASSYTQGSGETQYF. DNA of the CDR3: TGTGCCAGCAGCTACACACAGGGAAGTGGTGAGACCCAGTACTTC.

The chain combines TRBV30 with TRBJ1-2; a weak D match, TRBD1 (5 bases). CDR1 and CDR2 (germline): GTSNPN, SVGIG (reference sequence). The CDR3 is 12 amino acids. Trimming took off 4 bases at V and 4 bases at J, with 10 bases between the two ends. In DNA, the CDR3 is TGTGCCTGGATGCAGGGTATCTATGGCTACACCTTC. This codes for CAWMQGIYGYTF.

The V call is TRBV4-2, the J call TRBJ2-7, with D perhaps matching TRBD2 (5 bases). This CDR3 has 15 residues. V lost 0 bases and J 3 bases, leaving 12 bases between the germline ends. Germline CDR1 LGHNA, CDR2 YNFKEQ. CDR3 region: CASSQEAAGHYEQYF. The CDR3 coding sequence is TGTGCCAGCAGCCAAGAGGCGGCGGGTCACTACGAGCAGTACTTC.

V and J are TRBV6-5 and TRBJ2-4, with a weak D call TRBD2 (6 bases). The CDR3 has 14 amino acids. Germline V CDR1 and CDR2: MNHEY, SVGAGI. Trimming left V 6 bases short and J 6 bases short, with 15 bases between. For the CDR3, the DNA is TGTGCCAGCAGACCCGTGCGGGGCGGAAACATTCAGTACTTC. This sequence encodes CASRPVRGGNIQYF.

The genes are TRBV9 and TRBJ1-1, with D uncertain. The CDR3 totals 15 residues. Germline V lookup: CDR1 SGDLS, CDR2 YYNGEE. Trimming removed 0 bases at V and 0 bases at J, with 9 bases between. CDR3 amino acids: CASSVDPFMNTEAFF. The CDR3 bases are TGTGCCAGCAGCGTAGATCCATTCATGAACACTGAAGCTTTCTTT.

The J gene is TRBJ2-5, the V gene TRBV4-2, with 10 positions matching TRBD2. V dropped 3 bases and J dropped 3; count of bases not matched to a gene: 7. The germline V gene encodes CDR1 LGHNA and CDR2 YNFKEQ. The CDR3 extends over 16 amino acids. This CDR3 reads CASSHPPSGRKETQYF. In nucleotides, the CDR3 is TGTGCCAGCAGCCACCCCCCTAGCGGGAGAAAAGAGACCCAGTACTTC.

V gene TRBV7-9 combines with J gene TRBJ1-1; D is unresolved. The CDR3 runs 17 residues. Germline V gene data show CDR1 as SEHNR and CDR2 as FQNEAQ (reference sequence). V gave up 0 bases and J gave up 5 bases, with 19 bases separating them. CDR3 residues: CASSLATGSGWRTEAFF. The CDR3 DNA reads TGTGCCAGCAGCTTAGCGACGGGAAGCGGGTGGAGAACTGAAGCTTTCTTT.

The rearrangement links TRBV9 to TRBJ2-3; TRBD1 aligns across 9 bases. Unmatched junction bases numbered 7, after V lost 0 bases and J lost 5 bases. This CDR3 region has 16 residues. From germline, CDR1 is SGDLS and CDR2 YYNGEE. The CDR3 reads CASSVEGQGFLDTQYF. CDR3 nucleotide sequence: TGTGCCAGCAGCGTAGAGGGACAGGGATTTTTAGATACGCAGTATTTT.